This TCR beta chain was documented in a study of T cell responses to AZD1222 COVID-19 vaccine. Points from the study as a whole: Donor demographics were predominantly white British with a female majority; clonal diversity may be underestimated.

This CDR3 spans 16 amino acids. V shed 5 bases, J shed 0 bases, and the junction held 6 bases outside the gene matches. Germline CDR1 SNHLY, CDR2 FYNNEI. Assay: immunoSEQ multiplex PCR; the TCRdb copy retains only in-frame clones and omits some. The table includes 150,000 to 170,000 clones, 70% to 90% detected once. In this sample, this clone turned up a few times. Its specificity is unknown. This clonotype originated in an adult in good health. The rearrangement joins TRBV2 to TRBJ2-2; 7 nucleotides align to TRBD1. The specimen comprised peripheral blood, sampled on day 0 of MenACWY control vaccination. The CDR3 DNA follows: TGTGCCAGCAGTCTCGGACAGGTAGCGAACACCGGGGAGCTGTTTTTT. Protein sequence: CASSLGQVANTGELFF.